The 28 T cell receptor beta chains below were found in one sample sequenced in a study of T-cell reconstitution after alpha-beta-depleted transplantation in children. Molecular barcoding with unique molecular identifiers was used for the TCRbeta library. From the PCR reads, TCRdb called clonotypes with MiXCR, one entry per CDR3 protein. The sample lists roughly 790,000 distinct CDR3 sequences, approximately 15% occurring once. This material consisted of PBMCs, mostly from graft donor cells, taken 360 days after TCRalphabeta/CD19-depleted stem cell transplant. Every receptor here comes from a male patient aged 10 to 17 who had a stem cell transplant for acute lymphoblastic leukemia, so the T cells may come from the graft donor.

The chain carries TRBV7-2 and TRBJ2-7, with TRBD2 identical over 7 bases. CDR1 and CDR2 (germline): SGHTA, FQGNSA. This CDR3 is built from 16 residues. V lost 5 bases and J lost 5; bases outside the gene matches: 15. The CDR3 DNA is TGTGCCAGCAGCCAACGAGGACGGGGGGTACTCGACGAGCAGTACTTC. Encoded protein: CASSQRGRGVLDEQYF.

In nucleotides, the CDR3 is TGTGCCAGCAGTTACACTCGAGGGACTCTCGCCTACGAGCAGTACTTC. It is translated as CASSYTRGTLAYEQYF. V and J are TRBV6-5 and TRBJ2-7, with TRBD2 as a possible D gene (6 bases). This CDR3 has 16 amino acids. The ends were cut back, 2 bases at V and 2 bases at J, with 16 bases in the middle. From germline, CDR1 is MNHEY and CDR2 SVGAGI.

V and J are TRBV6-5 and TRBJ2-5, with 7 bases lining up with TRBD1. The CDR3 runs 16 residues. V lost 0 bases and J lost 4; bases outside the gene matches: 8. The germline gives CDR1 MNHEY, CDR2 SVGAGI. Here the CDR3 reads CASSYSIIRGRETQYF. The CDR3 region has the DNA TGTGCCAGCAGTTACTCGATCATAAGGGGGCGAGAGACCCAGTACTTC.

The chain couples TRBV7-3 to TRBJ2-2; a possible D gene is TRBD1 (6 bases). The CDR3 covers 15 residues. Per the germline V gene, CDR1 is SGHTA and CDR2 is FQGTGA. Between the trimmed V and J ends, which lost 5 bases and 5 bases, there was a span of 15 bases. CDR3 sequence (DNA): TGTGCCAGCAGCCCATACAGGGAACGGACCGGGGAGCTGTTTTTT. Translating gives CASSPYRERTGELFF.

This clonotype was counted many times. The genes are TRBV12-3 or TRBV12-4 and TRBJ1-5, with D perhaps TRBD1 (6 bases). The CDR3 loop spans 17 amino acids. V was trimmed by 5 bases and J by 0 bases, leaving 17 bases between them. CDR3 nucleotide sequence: TGTGCCAGCAGTCCCTCGACAGGTGGGCGTAGCAATCAGCCCCAGCATTTT. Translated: CASSPSTGGRSNQPQHF.

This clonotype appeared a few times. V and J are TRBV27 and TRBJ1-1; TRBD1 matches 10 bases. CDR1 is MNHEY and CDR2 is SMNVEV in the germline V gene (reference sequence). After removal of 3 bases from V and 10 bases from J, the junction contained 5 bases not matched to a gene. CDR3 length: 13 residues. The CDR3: CASSFRQGAVAFF. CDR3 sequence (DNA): TGTGCCAGCAGTTTCCGACAGGGGGCCGTAGCTTTCTTT.

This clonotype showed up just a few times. The CDR3 region is CASSSQGAEAFF. CDR3 sequence (DNA): TGTGCCAGCAGCTCACAGGGGGCGGAAGCTTTCTTT. V gene TRBV9 combines with J gene TRBJ1-1; 9 positions match TRBD1. The CDR3 extends over 12 amino acids. Germline V CDR1 and CDR2: SGDLS, YYNGEE. J lost 8 bases, V lost 4 bases, and 3 bases had no gene match. The variable domain in full, completed from reference TRBV9 and TRBJ1-1, reads DSGVTQTPKHLITATGQRVTLRCSPRSGDLSVYWYQQSLDQGLQFLIQYYNGEERAKGNILERFSAQQFPDLHSELNLSSLELGDSALYFCASSSQGAEAFFGQGTRLTVV.

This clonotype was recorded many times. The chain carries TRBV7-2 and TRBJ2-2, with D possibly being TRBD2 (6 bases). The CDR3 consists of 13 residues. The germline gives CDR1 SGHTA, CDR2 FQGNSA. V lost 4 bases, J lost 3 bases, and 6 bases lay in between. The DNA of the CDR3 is TGTGCCAGCAGCTGGGGGGACACCGGGGAGCTGTTTTTT. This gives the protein CASSWGDTGELFF.

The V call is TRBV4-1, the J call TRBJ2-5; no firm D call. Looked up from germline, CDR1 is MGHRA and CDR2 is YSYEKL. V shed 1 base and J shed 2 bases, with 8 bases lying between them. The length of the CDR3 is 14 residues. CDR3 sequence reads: CASSQVRVQETQYF. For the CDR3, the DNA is TGCGCCAGCAGCCAAGTACGGGTTCAAGAGACCCAGTACTTC.

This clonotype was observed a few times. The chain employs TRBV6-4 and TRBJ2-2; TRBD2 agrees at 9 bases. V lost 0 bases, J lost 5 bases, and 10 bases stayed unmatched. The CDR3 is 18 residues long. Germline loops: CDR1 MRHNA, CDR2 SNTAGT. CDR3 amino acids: CASSDSHLAGRITGELFF. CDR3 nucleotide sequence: TGTGCCAGCAGTGACTCCCACCTAGCGGGACGTATAACCGGGGAGCTGTTTTTT.

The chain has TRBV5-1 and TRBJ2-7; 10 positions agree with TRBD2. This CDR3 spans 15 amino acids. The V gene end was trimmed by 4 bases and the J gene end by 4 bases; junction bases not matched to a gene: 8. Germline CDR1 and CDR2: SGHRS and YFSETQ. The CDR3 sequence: CASSPASGSMYEQYF. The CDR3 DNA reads TGCGCCAGCAGCCCAGCTAGCGGGAGTATGTACGAGCAGTACTTC.

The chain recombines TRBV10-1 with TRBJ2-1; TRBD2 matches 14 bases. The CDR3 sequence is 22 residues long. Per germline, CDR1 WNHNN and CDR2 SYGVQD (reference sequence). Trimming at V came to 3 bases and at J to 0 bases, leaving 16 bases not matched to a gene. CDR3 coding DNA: TGCGCCAGCAGTGACTTGGAATTACCGGGACTAGCGGGAGCAATCTCCTACAATGAGCAGTTCTTC. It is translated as CASSDLELPGLAGAISYNEQFF.

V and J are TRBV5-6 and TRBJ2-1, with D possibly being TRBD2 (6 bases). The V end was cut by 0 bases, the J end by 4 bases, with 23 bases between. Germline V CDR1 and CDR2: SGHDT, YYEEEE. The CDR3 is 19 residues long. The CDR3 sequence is CASSLGSSSGPFFYNEQFF. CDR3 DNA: TGTGCCAGCAGCTTGGGATCGAGTAGCGGTCCTTTCTTTTACAATGAGCAGTTCTTC.

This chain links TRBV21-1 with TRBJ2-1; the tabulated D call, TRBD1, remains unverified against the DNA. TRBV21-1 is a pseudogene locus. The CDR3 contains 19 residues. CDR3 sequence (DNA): TGTGCCAGCAGCCTCCCCTGCCCATTTTCGAGGGAGAGTCACAATGAGCAGTTCTTC. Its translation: CASSLPCPFSRESHNEQFF.

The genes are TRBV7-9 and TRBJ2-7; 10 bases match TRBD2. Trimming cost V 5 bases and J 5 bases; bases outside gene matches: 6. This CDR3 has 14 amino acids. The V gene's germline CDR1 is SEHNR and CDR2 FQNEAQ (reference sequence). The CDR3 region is CASSLGTSAHEQYF. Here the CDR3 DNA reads TGTGCCAGCAGCCTAGGGACTAGCGCGCACGAGCAGTACTTC.

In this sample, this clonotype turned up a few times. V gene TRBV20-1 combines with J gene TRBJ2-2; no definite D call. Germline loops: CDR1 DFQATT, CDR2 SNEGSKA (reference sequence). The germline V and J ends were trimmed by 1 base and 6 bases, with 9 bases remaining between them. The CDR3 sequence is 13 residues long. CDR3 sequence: CSARAQISGELFF. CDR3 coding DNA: TGCAGTGCTAGAGCGCAGATCTCCGGGGAGCTGTTTTTT.

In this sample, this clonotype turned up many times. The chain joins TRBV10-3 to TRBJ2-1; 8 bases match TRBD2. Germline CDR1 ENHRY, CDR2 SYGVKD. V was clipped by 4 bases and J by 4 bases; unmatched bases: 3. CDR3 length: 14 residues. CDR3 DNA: TGTGCCATCAGTGTTTTAGCGGGATACAATGAGCAGTTCTTC. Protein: CAISVLAGYNEQFF.

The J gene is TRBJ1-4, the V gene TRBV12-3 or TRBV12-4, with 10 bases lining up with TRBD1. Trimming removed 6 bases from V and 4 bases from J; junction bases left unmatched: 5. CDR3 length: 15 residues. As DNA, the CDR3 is TGTGCCAGCAGCCCGACAGGGGGCGTTAATGAAAAACTGTTTTTT. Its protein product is CASSPTGGVNEKLFF.

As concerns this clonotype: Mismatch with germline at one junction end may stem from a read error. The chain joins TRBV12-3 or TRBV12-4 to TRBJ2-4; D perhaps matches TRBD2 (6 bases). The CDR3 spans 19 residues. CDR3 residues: CAISPPSLALALSKNIQYF. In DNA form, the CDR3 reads TGTGCCATCAGTCCCCCCAGTTTAGCACTAGCTTTGTCCAAAAACATTCAGTACTTC.

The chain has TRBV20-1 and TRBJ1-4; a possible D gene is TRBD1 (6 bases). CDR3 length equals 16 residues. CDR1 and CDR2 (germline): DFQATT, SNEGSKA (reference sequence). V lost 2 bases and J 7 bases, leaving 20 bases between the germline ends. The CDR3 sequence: CSARSRRGARGEKLFF. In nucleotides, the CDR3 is TGCAGTGCTAGATCCCGACGGGGGGCGCGTGGTGAAAAACTGTTTTTT.

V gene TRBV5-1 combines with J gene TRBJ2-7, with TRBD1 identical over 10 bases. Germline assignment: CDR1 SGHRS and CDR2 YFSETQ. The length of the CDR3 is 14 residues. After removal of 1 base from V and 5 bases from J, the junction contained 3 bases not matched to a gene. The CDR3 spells CASSLRQGADEQYF. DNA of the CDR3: TGCGCCAGCAGCTTGCGACAGGGGGCGGACGAGCAGTACTTC.

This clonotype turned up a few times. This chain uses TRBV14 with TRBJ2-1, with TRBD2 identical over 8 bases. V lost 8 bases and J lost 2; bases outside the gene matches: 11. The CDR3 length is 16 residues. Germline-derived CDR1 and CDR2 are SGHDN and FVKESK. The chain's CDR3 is CASANTGTSAYNEQFF. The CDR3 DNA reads TGTGCCAGCGCTAATACCGGGACTAGTGCCTACAATGAGCAGTTCTTC.

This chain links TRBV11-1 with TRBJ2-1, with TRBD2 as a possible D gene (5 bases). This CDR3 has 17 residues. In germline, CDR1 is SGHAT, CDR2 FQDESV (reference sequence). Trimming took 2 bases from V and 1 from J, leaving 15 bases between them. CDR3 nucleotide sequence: TGTGCCAGCAGCTTAAATCCGGCTAGCCCTTCCTACAATGAGCAGTTCTTC. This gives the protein CASSLNPASPSYNEQFF.

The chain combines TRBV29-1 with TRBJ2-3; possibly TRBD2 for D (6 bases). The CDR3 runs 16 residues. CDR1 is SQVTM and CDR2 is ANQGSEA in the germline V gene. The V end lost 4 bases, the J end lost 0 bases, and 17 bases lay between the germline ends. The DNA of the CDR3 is TGCAGCGTTGTAAACGGTGCGGGGACTAGCACAGATACGCAGTATTTT. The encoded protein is CSVVNGAGTSTDTQYF.

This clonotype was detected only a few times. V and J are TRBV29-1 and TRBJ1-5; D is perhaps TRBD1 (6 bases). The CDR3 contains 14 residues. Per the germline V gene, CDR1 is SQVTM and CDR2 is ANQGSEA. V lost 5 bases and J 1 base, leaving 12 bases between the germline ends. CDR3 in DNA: TGCAGCGTTCAACAGGGATCGAGCAATCAGCCCCAGCATTTT. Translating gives CSVQQGSSNQPQHF. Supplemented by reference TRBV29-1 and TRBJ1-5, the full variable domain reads SAVISQKPSRDICQRGTSLTIQCQVDSQVTMMFWYRQQPGQSLTLIATANQGSEATYESGFVIDKFPISRPNLTFSTLTVSNMSPEDSSIYLCSVQQGSSNQPQHFGDGTRLSIL.

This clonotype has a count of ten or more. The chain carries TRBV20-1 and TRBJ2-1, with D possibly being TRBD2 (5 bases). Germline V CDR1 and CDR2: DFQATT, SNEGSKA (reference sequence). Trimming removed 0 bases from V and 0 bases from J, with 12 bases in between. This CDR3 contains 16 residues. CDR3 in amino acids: CSARDTGKSSYNEQFF. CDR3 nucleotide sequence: TGCAGTGCTAGAGATACGGGGAAGAGCTCCTACAATGAGCAGTTCTTC.

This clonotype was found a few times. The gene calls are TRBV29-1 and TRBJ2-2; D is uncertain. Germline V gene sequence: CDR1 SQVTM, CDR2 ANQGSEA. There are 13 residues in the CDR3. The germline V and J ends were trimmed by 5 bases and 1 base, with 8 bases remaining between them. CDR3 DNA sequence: TGCAGCGTTTTACAGAAGAACACCGGGGAGCTGTTTTTT. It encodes CSVLQKNTGELFF.

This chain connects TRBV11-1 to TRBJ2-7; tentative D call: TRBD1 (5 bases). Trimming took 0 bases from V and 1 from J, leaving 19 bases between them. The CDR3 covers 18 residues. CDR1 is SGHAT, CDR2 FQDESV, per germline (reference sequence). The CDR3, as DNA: TGTGCCAGCAGCTTAGCCCAGGGCCCGAATATGGTGTCCTACGAGCAGTACTTC. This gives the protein CASSLAQGPNMVSYEQYF.